This TCR beta chain was identified during a study of post-analysis software for immune sequencing data. Background on the study: As for disease course, relapsing-remitting, secondary progressive and progressive-relapsing multiple sclerosis were all included. Study conclusions and caveats: F measure showed strong co-clustering of same-batch samples. Elevated frequency relative to controls characterized four or five TRBV segments in patients, TRBV5-6, TRBV5-1 and TRBV20-1 among them. A significant reduction in normalized Chao1 diversity was observed in multiple sclerosis patients versus controls.

Comment on this clonotype: Antigen specificity is unknown.

Unique molecular identifiers had been added to the TCR beta cDNA libraries. Out of 1 to 10 million T cells, 480,000 or so cDNA molecules were generated. TCRdb used MiXCR to reprocess the PCR reads, holding one entry per CDR3 protein. This sample yields hundreds of thousands of distinct CDR3 sequences, of which less than 35% are seen a single time; roughly 0.53% belongs to the top ten. The V gene lost 2 bases and the J gene lost 6 bases, with 8 bases spanning the gap. CDR1 is LNHNV, CDR2 YYDKDF, per germline (reference sequence). CDR3 length equals 13 residues. Sample: blood. This TCR derives from a girl under 18 with multiple sclerosis. This rearrangement joins TRBV15 to TRBJ2-1; D gene ambiguous. The CDR3 protein is CATSRPTSNEQFF. The DNA of the CDR3 is TGTGCCACCAGCAGACCCACCTCCAATGAGCAGTTCTTC.